This T cell receptor (beta chain) derives from a study of T cell changes during pregnancy in multiple sclerosis. The protocol was immunoSEQ multiplex PCR, while the TCRdb copy is restricted to in-frame clones and leaves out a portion. This sample has tens of thousands of clones, with around 91% found just once. This clone was seen just once. This receptor was taken from a female donor in good health, enrolled as a control in a pregnancy study. Sequencing used peripheral blood, obtained after pregnancy.

The CDR3 loop reads CASSLRLAGYEQYF. The DNA for the CDR3 is TGTGCCAGCAGTTTAAGACTAGCGGGCTACGAGCAGTACTTC. This chain joins TRBV28 and TRBJ2-7; 10 nucleotides line up with TRBD2. V gave up 2 bases and J gave up 3 bases; unmatched junction bases: 1. CDR1 is MDHEN and CDR2 is SYDVKM in the germline V gene. The CDR3 is 14 amino acids. Full variable domain (rest looked up from reference TRBV28 and TRBJ2-7): DVKVTQSSRYLVKRTGEKVFLECVQDMDHENMFWYRQDPGLGLRLIYFSYDVKMKEKGDIPEGYSVSREKKERFSLILESASTNQTSMYLCASSLRLAGYEQYFGPGTRLTVT.